Listed below are T cell receptor beta chains from one sample, sequenced in a study of blood T cells in healthy people across ages. TCRdb fed the 5' RACE reads into MiXCR, producing one record per CDR3 protein. The sample shows fewer than 950,000 distinct CDR3 sequences, around 36% of them seen only once. Sequenced material: blood. All receptors derive from a man aged 18 to 29 in good health. Each CDR3 is given with its conserved first and last residue. A D gene is named only where the DNA matches it firmly. Rows give clone size only sometimes, using once, few, many, or a class for an expanded clone.

size	V	D	J	CDR3	DNA
few	TRBV7-2	-	TRBJ1-1	CASSGTGSEAFF	TGTGCCAGCAGCGGAACAGGGTCTGAAGCTTTCTTT
many	TRBV20-1	-	TRBJ2-3	CSAQQGSTDTQYF	TGCAGTGCCCAACAGGGAAGCACAGATACGCAGTATTTT
-	TRBV9	-	TRBJ1-5	CASSPSESGLPNQPQHF	TGTGCCAGCAGCCCGTCAGAGAGCGGGCTCCCCAATCAGCCCCAGCATTTT
few	TRBV12-3/TRBV12-4	-	TRBJ2-5	CASSRLDNEQYF	TGTGCCAGCAGTCGCCTGGACAATGAGCAGTACTTC
-	TRBV2	-	TRBJ1-2	CASHRNYGYTF	TGTGCCAGCCATCGTAACTATGGCTACACCTTC
-	TRBV19	-	TRBJ2-7	CASNRGGTGSYEQYF	TGTGCCAGTAATCGGGGCGGTACAGGGAGCTACGAGCAGTACTTC
-	TRBV10-3	TRBD2	TRBJ2-1	CAISARQGTGTSGANEQFF	TGTGCCATCAGTGCTAGACAGGGGACCGGGACTAGCGGGGCCAATGAGCAGTTCTTC
many	TRBV20-1	-	TRBJ2-4	CSARGPLLAKNIQYF	TGCAGTGCTAGAGGCCCTCTACTAGCCAAAAACATTCAGTACTTC
-	TRBV5-1	-	TRBJ2-1	CASSLGQSRDEQFF	TGCGCCAGCAGCTTGGGACAGAGCAGGGATGAGCAGTTCTTC
few	TRBV7-8	TRBD1	TRBJ2-7	CASSPRYGTDSYNEQYF	TGTGCCAGCAGCCCAAGATACGGGACAGACTCCTACAATGAGCAGTACTTC
few	TRBV27	-	TRBJ1-4	CASRTGSGAGKLFF	TGTGCCAGCAGAACGGGGTCGGGGGCCGGAAAACTGTTTTTT
-	TRBV20-1	-	TRBJ2-5	CSARDRALAYEQYF	TGCAGTGCTAGAGATCGGGCTTTAGCGTATGAGCAGTACTTC
-	TRBV20-1	-	TRBJ1-1	CSASTVSWKLNTEAFF	TGCAGTGCTAGTACCGTCTCATGGAAGCTGAACACTGAAGCTTTCTTT
-	TRBV12-3/TRBV12-4	-	TRBJ2-7	CASSLERSYNEQYF	TGTGCCAGCAGTTTGGAGCGCTCCTACAATGAGCAGTACTTC
many	TRBV7-2	-	TRBJ2-3	CASSLAPTDTQYF	TGTGCCAGCAGCTTAGCTCCCACAGATACGCAGTATTTT
-	TRBV28	TRBD2	TRBJ2-1	CASAASGGSYNEQFF	TGTGCCAGCGCGGCTAGCGGGGGCTCCTACAATGAGCAGTTCTTC
-	TRBV29-1	TRBD1	TRBJ1-1	CSVAGDSSNTEAFF	TGCAGCGTTGCCGGGGACAGCTCGAACACTGAAGCTTTCTTT
-	TRBV5-1	-	TRBJ1-2	CASSAQRQGGYTF	TGCGCCAGCAGCGCTCAAAGGCAGGGAGGCTACACCTTC
few	TRBV16	TRBD1	TRBJ2-7	CASSQKQGSYNEQYF	TGTGCCAGCAGCCAAAAACAGGGGTCTTACAATGAGCAGTACTTC
-	TRBV21-1	-	TRBJ2-3	CASRTGEDTQYF	TGTGCCAGCAGAACCGGAGAAGATACGCAGTATTTT
-	TRBV29-1	-	TRBJ2-3	CSVEDSASEADTQYF	TGCAGCGTTGAAGATTCGGCTAGTGAGGCAGATACGCAGTATTTT
-	TRBV24-1	TRBD2	TRBJ2-5	CATSDFGGGRETQYF	TGTGCCACCAGTGATTTTGGCGGGGGACGGGAGACCCAGTACTTC
few	TRBV7-3	TRBD1	TRBJ1-1	CASSPQGHGDRMNTEAFF	TGTGCCAGCAGCCCCCAGGGGCACGGGGACAGGATGAACACTGAAGCTTTCTTT
few	TRBV6-6	TRBD2	TRBJ2-7	CASILRLAGAYEQYF	TGTGCCAGCATCCTCCGGCTAGCGGGGGCTTACGAGCAGTACTTC
few	TRBV2	-	TRBJ1-1	CASSETRYRNTEAFF	TGTGCCAGCAGTGAAACCCGATACAGGAACACTGAAGCTTTCTTT
-	TRBV6-2/TRBV6-3	-	TRBJ2-4	CASSQGIAKNIQYF	TGTGCCAGCAGCCAGGGAATAGCCAAAAACATTCAGTACTTC
few	TRBV4-3	-	TRBJ1-2	CASSQDSGVAYGYTF	TGCGCCAGCAGCCAAGATAGCGGGGTTGCCTATGGCTACACCTTC
once	TRBV29-1	-	TRBJ2-4	CSVDPGLGIQYF	TGCAGCGTTGACCCGGGATTGGGCATTCAGTACTTC
few	TRBV6-6	-	TRBJ1-5	CASNRGINQPQHF	TGTGCCAGCAACCGCGGAATCAATCAGCCCCAGCATTTT
-	TRBV20-1	-	TRBJ2-5	CSARETAHYPWETQYF	TGCAGTGCTAGGGAGACTGCCCATTACCCGTGGGAGACCCAGTACTTC
-	TRBV7-3	TRBD1	TRBJ2-1	CASSSTGTEYNEQFF	TGTGCCAGCAGCTCAACAGGGACAGAATACAATGAGCAGTTCTTC
many	TRBV20-1	TRBD1	TRBJ1-5	CSASHTGVSNQPQHF	TGCAGTGCTAGTCACACAGGGGTCAGCAATCAGCCCCAGCATTTT